This T cell receptor (beta chain) was captured by sequencing in a study of shared clonotypes between healthy human individuals. With 0 bases clipped from V and 3 bases from J, the junction kept 13 bases outside the gene matches. The length of the CDR3 is 18 residues. In germline, CDR1 is MGHRA, CDR2 YSYEKL. Naive CD8 cells lacked CD45RO, underwent positive selection for CCR7 and left out terminally differentiated effector memory CD45RA+ cells. Method: immunoSEQ multiplex PCR; TCRdb's copy keeps in-frame clones and lacks some. This sample carries about 2 million clones, over 85% of them seen once, and the ten largest clones take 0.9% to 1.4%.

The sequenced sample consisted of naive CD8+ T cells sorted from blood. The chain has TRBV4-1 and TRBJ2-7; TRBD2 agrees at 8 bases. This clonotype originated in a man aged 18 to 29 in good health. DNA for the CDR3: TGCGCCAGCAGCCAAGATCAAGCTACAGCGGGAGAAGGCTACGAGCAGTACTTC. Protein product: CASSQDQATAGEGYEQYF.